This T cell receptor beta chain was recovered during a study of T cell changes during pregnancy in multiple sclerosis. Measured with immunoSEQ multiplex PCR; TCRdb has only the in-frame clones, and not every one. The repertoire holds approximately 84,000 clones, with about 95% as singletons. The length of the CDR3 is 14 residues. The ends were cut back, 5 bases at V and 3 bases at J, with 14 bases in the middle. Germline loops: CDR1 PRHDT, CDR2 FYEKMQ (reference sequence). The specimen comprised peripheral blood, sampled in the third trimester of pregnancy. This rearrangement joins TRBV13 to TRBJ2-7, with a weak D call TRBD1 (6 bases). This receptor was taken from a female donor with multiple sclerosis, enrolled in a pregnancy study. The CDR3 region is CASSLQGPLYEQYF. The CDR3 DNA follows: TGTGCCAGCAGCCTCCAGGGGCCTCTCTACGAGCAGTACTTC.